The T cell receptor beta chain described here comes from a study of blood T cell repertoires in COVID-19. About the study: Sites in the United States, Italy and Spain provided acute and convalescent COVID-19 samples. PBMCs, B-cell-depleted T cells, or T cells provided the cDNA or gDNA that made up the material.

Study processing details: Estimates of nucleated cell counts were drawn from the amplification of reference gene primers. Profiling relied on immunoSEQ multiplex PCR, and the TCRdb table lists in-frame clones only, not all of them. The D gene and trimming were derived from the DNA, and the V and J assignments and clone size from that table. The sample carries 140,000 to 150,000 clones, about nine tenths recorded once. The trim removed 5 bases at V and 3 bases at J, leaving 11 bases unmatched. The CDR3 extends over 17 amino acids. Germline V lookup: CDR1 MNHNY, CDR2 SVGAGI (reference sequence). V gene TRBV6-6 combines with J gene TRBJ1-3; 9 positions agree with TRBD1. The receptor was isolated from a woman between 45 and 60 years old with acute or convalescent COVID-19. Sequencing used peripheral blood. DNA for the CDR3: TGTGCCAGCAGTCCTAACTTCGGGACAGGGCATGGAAACACCATATATTTT. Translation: CASSPNFGTGHGNTIYF.